This T cell receptor (beta chain) was identified during a study of OX40 agonist ivuxolimab in advanced cancers. Study-wide results and limits: There was clonal expansion of CD4+ and CD8+ blood T cells by week 6 at 0.1 to 3.0 mg/kg.

CDR3 length: 15 amino acids. V was trimmed by 7 bases and J by 4 bases, leaving 19 bases between them. CDR1 and CDR2 (germline): SEHNR, FQNEAQ (reference sequence). On this clone itself: Antigen unknown.

Assay: immunoSEQ multiplex PCR; the TCRdb copy retains only in-frame clones and omits some. The top ten hold 9.5% to 15% of the sample, which has 50,000 or so clones, 86% seen once. The starting material was CD4+ or CD8+ T cells sorted from blood, obtained in a trial of the OX40 agonist ivuxolimab. This TCR came from an adult with an advanced solid tumor such as melanoma, head and neck, liver or kidney cancer. This sequence joins TRBV7-9 and TRBJ1-2, with D possibly matching TRBD1 (5 bases). The CDR3 bases are TGTGCCAGCAACACCCCCCGCGGGACGGGCTATGGCTACACCTTC. It encodes CASNTPRGTGYGYTF.